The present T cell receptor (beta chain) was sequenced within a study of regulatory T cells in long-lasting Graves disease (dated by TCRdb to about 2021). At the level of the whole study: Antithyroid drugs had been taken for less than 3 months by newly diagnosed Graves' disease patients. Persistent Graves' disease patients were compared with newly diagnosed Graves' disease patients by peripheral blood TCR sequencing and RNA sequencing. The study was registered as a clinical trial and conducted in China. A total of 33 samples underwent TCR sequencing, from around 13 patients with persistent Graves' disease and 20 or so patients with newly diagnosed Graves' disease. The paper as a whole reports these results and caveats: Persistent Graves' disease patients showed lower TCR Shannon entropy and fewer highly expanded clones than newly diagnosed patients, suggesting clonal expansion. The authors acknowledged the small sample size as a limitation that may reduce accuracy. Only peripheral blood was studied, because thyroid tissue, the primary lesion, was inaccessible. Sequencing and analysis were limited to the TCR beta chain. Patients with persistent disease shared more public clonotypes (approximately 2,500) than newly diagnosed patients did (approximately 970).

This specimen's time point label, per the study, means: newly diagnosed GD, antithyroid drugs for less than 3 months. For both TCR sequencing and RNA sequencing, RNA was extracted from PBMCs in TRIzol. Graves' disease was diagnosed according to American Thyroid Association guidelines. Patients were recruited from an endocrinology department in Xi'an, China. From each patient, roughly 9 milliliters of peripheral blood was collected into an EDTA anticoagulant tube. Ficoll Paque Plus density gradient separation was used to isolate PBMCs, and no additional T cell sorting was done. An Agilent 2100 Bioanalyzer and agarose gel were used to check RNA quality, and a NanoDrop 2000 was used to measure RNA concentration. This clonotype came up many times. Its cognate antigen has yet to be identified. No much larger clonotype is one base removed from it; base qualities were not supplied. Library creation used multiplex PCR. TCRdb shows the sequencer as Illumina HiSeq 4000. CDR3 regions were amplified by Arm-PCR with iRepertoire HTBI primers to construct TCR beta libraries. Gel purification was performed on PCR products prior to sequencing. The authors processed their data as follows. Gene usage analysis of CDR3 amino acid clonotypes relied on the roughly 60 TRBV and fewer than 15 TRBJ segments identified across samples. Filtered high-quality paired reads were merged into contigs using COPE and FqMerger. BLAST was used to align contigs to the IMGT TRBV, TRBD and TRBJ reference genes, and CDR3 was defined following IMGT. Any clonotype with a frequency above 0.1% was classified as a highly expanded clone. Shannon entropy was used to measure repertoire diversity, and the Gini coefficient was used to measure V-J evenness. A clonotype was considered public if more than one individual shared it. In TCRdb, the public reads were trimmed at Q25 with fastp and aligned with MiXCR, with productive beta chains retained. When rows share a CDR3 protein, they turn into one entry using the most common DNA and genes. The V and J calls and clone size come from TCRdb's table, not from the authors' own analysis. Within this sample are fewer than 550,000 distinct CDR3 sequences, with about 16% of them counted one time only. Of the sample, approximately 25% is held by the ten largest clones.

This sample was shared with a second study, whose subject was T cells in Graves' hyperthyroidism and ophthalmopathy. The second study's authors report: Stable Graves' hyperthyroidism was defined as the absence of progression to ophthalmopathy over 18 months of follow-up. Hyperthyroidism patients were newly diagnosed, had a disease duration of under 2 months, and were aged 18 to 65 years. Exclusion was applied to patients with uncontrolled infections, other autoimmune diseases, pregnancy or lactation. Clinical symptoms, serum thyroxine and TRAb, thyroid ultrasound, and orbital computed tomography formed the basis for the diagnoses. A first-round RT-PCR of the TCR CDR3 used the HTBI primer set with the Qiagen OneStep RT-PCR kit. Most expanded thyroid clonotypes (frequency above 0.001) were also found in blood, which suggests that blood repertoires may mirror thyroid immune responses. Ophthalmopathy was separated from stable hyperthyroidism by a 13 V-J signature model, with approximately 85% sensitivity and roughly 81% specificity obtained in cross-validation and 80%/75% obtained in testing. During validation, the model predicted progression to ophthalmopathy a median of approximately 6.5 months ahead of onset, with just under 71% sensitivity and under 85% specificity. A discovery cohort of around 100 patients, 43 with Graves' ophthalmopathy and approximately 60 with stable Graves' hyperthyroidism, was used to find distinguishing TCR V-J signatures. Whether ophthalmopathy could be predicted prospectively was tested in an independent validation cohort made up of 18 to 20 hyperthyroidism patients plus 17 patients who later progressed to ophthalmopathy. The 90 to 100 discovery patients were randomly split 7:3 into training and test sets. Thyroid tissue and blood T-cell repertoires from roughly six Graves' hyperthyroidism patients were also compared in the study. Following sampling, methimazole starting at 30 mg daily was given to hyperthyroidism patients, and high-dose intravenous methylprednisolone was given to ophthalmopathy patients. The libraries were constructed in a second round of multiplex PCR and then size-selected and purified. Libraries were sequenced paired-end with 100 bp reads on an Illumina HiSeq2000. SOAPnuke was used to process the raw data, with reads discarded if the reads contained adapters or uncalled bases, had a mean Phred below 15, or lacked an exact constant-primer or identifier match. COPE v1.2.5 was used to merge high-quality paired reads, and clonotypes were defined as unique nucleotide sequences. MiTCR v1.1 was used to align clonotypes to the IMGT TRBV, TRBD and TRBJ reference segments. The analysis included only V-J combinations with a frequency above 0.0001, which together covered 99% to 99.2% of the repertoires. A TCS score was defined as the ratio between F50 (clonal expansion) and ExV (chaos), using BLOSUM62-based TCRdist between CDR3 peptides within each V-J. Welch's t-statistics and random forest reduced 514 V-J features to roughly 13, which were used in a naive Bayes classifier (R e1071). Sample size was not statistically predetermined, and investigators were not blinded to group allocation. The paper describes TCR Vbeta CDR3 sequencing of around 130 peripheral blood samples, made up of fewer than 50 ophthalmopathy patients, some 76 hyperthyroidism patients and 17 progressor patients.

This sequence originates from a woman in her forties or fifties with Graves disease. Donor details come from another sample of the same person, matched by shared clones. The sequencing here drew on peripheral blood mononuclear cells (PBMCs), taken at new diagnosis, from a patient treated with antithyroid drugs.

The nucleotides read TGCAGTGCTAGAGAGCAGGGCGAGTGGGTACAGCCCCAGCATTTT. This sequence encodes CSAREQGEWVQPQHF. The chain is assembled from TRBV20-1 and TRBJ1-5, with a tentative D gene TRBD1 over 5 matching bases. V drops 0 bases and J drops 7 bases, leaving 16 bases in between. The CDR3 runs 15 amino acids, cysteine and phenylalanine included. Only the CDR3 DNA is retained, 45 bases long and in frame from the first base. CDR1 and CDR2 are read off the germline V gene (reference sequence) as DFQATT and SNEGSKA.